Listed below are T cell receptor beta chains from one sample, sequenced in a study of cytomegalovirus exposure and HLA in healthy donors. TCRdb keeps only in-frame clones here, not all; method: immunoSEQ multiplex PCR. The sample carries more than 90,000 clones, approximately 80% recorded once. Sequencing input: PBMCs. These receptors all come from a man aged 50 to 60 in good health and CMV-seronegative. Both conserved end residues are part of each CDR3. D genes are given only for firm matches. Clone size is given for some rows only: seen once, a few or many times, or a class if the clone is expanded.

D: NA
V: TRBV5-4
J: TRBJ1-1
size: NA
CDR3: CASSPPRTVNTEAFF
DNA: TGTGCCAGCAGCCCACCCCGGACAGTCAACACTGAAGCTTTCTTT

D: TRBD2
V: TRBV5-4
J: TRBJ2-1
size: NA
CDR3: CASRLAGLRKNEQFF
DNA: TGTGCCAGCCGACTAGCGGGATTGCGTAAGAATGAGCAGTTCTTC

D: NA
V: TRBV7-3
J: TRBJ2-7
size: NA
CDR3: CASSLRAGDYEQYF
DNA: TGTGCCAGCAGCTTAAGGGCAGGGGACTACGAGCAGTACTTC

D: NA
V: TRBV10-3
J: TRBJ2-1
size: NA
CDR3: CAITRNTGSTYNEQFF
DNA: TGTGCCATCACCCGCAATACAGGGAGTACCTACAATGAGCAGTTCTTC

D: TRBD1
V: TRBV7-2
J: TRBJ1-5
size: NA
CDR3: CASSLAGQGFQPQHF
DNA: TGTGCCAGCAGCTTAGCCGGACAGGGCTTTCAGCCCCAGCATTTT

D: TRBD2
V: TRBV4-2
J: TRBJ2-6
size: NA
CDR3: CASSQDGREGANVLTF
DNA: TGTGCCAGCAGCCAAGATGGGCGGGAGGGGGCCAACGTCCTGACTTTC

D: TRBD1
V: TRBV29-1
J: TRBJ1-5
size: NA
CDR3: CSVSQGNQPQHF
DNA: TGCAGCGTTTCACAGGGGAATCAGCCCCAGCATTTT

D: NA
V: TRBV9
J: TRBJ1-1
size: NA
CDR3: CASSSYSRDTEAFF
DNA: TGTGCCAGCAGCTCTTATAGCCGGGACACTGAAGCTTTCTTT

D: NA
V: TRBV5-4
J: TRBJ2-7
size: NA
CDR3: CASSLTKDSYEQYF
DNA: TGTGCCAGCAGCTTGACCAAGGACAGTTACGAGCAGTACTTC

D: TRBD1
V: TRBV29-1
J: TRBJ1-3
size: few
CDR3: CSVEVALGTGRSGNTIYF
DNA: TGCAGCGTTGAAGTGGCCCTAGGGACAGGGAGATCTGGAAACACCATATATTTT

D: NA
V: TRBV19
J: TRBJ1-1
size: NA
CDR3: CASSIVRENTEAFF
DNA: TGTGCCAGTAGTATAGTACGGGAGAACACTGAAGCTTTCTTT

D: TRBD1
V: TRBV9
J: TRBJ2-1
size: NA
CDR3: CASTRTGAYNEQFF
DNA: TGTGCCAGCACCAGGACAGGAGCTTACAATGAGCAGTTCTTC

D: NA
V: TRBV7-3
J: TRBJ2-1
size: many
CDR3: CASSLGPSNEQFF
DNA: TGTGCCAGCAGCTTAGGGCCTTCCAATGAGCAGTTCTTC

D: TRBD2
V: TRBV25-1
J: TRBJ2-5
size: NA
CDR3: CASSDGGEETQYF
DNA: TGTGCCAGCAGTGACGGGGGGGAAGAGACCCAGTACTTC

D: NA
V: TRBV28
J: TRBJ2-2
size: NA
CDR3: CASSFGGGELFF
DNA: TGTGCCAGCAGTTTCGGAGGCGGGGAGCTGTTTTTT

D: TRBD1
V: TRBV9
J: TRBJ2-5
size: NA
CDR3: CASSGDTGTGFETQYF
DNA: TGTGCCAGCAGCGGAGACACCGGGACAGGGTTCGAGACCCAGTACTTC

D: TRBD2
V: TRBV9
J: TRBJ2-2
size: NA
CDR3: CASSSGLAGTGELFF
DNA: TGTGCCAGCAGCTCGGGACTAGCGGGCACCGGGGAGCTGTTTTTT

D: TRBD2
V: TRBV29-1
J: TRBJ2-3
size: few
CDR3: CSVGMTSGRAEDTQYF
DNA: TGCAGCGTTGGGATGACTAGCGGGAGGGCAGAAGATACGCAGTATTTT

D: TRBD1
V: TRBV25-1
J: TRBJ1-2
size: NA
CDR3: CASSELSGTAPTGGYTF
DNA: TGTGCCAGCAGTGAACTATCAGGGACAGCCCCTACGGGGGGCTACACCTTC

D: NA
V: TRBV7-2
J: TRBJ2-5
size: NA
CDR3: CASSGRRVQETQYF
DNA: TGTGCCAGCAGCGGGAGGAGGGTCCAAGAGACCCAGTACTTC

D: NA
V: TRBV7-9
J: TRBJ2-7
size: once
CDR3: CASSLLPQDSYEQYF
DNA: TGTGCCAGCAGCTTACTTCCACAGGACTCCTACGAGCAGTACTTC

D: NA
V: TRBV4-2
J: TRBJ2-3
size: NA
CDR3: CASSQDVVGGDTQYF
DNA: TGTGCCAGCAGCCAAGACGTAGTCGGGGGAGATACGCAGTATTTT

D: NA
V: TRBV11-2
J: TRBJ1-1
size: NA
CDR3: CASSLDQGRITEAFF
DNA: TGTGCCAGCAGCTTAGATCAGGGGCGCATCACTGAAGCTTTCTTT

D: NA
V: TRBV5-4
J: TRBJ2-1
size: NA
CDR3: CASSLRLSRGPSYNEQFF
DNA: TGTGCCAGCAGCTTGCGATTGTCTCGTGGGCCCTCCTACAATGAGCAGTTCTTC

D: TRBD1
V: TRBV27
J: TRBJ1-4
size: NA
CDR3: CASSLTPGGGEKLFF
DNA: TGTGCCAGCAGTCTCACCCCAGGGGGCGGTGAAAAACTGTTTTTT

D: TRBD2
V: TRBV27
J: TRBJ2-5
size: NA
CDR3: CASSSPRGLAGAVQETQYF
DNA: TGTGCCAGCAGTTCCCCCAGGGGGCTAGCGGGAGCCGTTCAAGAGACCCAGTACTTC

D: NA
V: TRBV6-5
J: TRBJ2-2
size: NA
CDR3: CAAGAGGELFF
DNA: TGTGCCGCAGGGGCTGGCGGGGAGCTGTTTTTT

D: NA
V: TRBV19
J: TRBJ2-7
size: NA
CDR3: CASSTTSGGGTAYEQYF
DNA: TGTGCCAGTAGTACCACTTCCGGTGGCGGGACCGCCTACGAGCAGTACTTC

D: NA
V: TRBV11-2
J: TRBJ2-6
size: NA
CDR3: CASTLWGSRSYSGANVLTF
DNA: TGTGCCAGCACCCTCTGGGGCAGCAGGAGCTACTCTGGGGCCAACGTCCTGACTTTC

D: TRBD2
V: TRBV6-7
J: TRBJ2-7
size: NA
CDR3: CASSHTQGSGDYEQYF
DNA: TGTGCCAGCAGTCACACTCAGGGTAGCGGGGACTACGAGCAGTACTTC

D: NA
V: TRBV2
J: TRBJ1-5
size: NA
CDR3: CASSADSLGNQPQHF
DNA: TGTGCCAGCAGTGCGGACAGTCTCGGGAATCAGCCCCAGCATTTT

D: TRBD1
V: TRBV28
J: TRBJ1-1
size: NA
CDR3: CASSSLSGQANFEAFF
DNA: TGTGCCAGCAGCTCCCTAAGTGGACAGGCCAATTTTGAAGCTTTCTTT

D: TRBD1
V: TRBV4-2
J: TRBJ2-1
size: NA
CDR3: CASSQDHGQGFNEQFF
DNA: TGTGCCAGCAGCCAAGATCATGGACAGGGCTTCAATGAGCAGTTCTTC

D: NA
V: TRBV25-1
J: TRBJ2-1
size: NA
CDR3: CASSFSSYNEQFF
DNA: TGTGCCAGCAGTTTCTCTAGTTACAATGAGCAGTTCTTC

D: TRBD2
V: TRBV28
J: TRBJ2-3
size: NA
CDR3: CASSFRTSGGTDTQYF
DNA: TGTGCCAGCAGTTTCCGGACTAGCGGGGGCACAGATACGCAGTATTTT

D: NA
V: TRBV27
J: TRBJ2-7
size: few
CDR3: CASSLVERHEQYF
DNA: TGTGCCAGCAGTTTAGTGGAGAGGCACGAGCAGTACTTC

D: NA
V: TRBV7-6
J: TRBJ2-3
size: NA
CDR3: CASSLVAGSDTQYF
DNA: TGTGCCAGCAGCTTAGTCGCGGGCTCCGATACGCAGTATTTT

D: TRBD1
V: TRBV5-8
J: TRBJ1-1
size: NA
CDR3: CATTGAEAFF
DNA: TGTGCCACCACAGGGGCTGAAGCTTTCTTT

D: NA
V: TRBV28
J: TRBJ1-3
size: NA
CDR3: CATTTTGSGNTIYF
DNA: TGTGCCACCACTACGACAGGCTCTGGAAACACCATATATTTT

D: NA
V: TRBV6-5
J: TRBJ1-2
size: NA
CDR3: CASSAGQRPGYTF
DNA: TGTGCCAGCAGTGCTGGACAGCGACCCGGCTACACCTTC

D: TRBD1
V: TRBV4-2
J: TRBJ2-5
size: NA
CDR3: CASSQEPGQAQETQYF
DNA: TGTGCCAGCAGCCAAGAACCGGGACAGGCCCAAGAGACCCAGTACTTC

D: NA
V: TRBV19
J: TRBJ1-5
size: NA
CDR3: CASIKGREGQPQHF
DNA: TGTGCCAGTATCAAGGGTAGGGAGGGTCAGCCCCAGCATTTT

D: NA
V: TRBV28
J: TRBJ1-3
size: NA
CDR3: CASSLRGNTIYF
DNA: TGTGCCAGCAGTTTAAGGGGAAACACTATATATTTT

D: NA
V: TRBV21-1
J: TRBJ2-3
size: NA
CDR3: CASNSGQGADTQYF
DNA: TGTGCCAGCAACTCCGGACAGGGGGCAGATACGCAGTATTTT

D: TRBD2
V: TRBV7-6
J: TRBJ2-7
size: NA
CDR3: CASSPGMGTSGRAYEQYF
DNA: TGTGCCAGCAGCCCCGGCATGGGGACTAGCGGGAGGGCCTACGAGCAGTACTTC

D: TRBD2
V: TRBV19
J: TRBJ2-5
size: NA
CDR3: CASSMLRGRAVAGLETQYF
DNA: TGTGCCAGTAGTATGTTGCGGGGCCGTGCGGTAGCGGGCTTGGAGACCCAGTACTTC

D: NA
V: TRBV18
J: TRBJ1-1
size: NA
CDR3: CASSPRDLLLEGEAFF
DNA: TGTGCCAGCTCGCCCCGGGACTTACTCTTGGAGGGTGAAGCTTTCTTT

D: NA
V: TRBV5-5
J: TRBJ1-4
size: NA
CDR3: CASSLAPRGASTNEKLFF
DNA: TGTGCCAGCAGCTTGGCCCCCCGGGGGGCATCAACTAATGAAAAACTGTTTTTT